These 22 T cell receptor beta chains originate from one sample sequenced in a study of OX40 agonist ivuxolimab in advanced cancers. Profiled with immunoSEQ multiplex PCR; TCRdb holds only in-frame clones, not every one. The sample records over 20,000 clones, roughly 78% being singletons. The sequenced sample was CD4+ or CD8+ T cells sorted from blood, obtained in a trial of the OX40 agonist ivuxolimab. Source of these receptors: an adult with an advanced solid tumor such as melanoma, head and neck, liver or kidney cancer.

The rearrangement uses TRBV5-6 and TRBJ2-7; D uncertain. Trimming shortened V by 0 bases and J by 0 bases, and 13 bases separated the two germline ends. Germline CDR1 reads SGHDT; CDR2 reads YYEEEE. The CDR3 covers 16 residues. CDR3 coding DNA: TGTGCCAGCAGCTTGGAGCAAGGCAGGATCTCCTACGAGCAGTACTTC. Translated, it gives CASSLEQGRISYEQYF.

The gene calls are TRBV6-1 and TRBJ1-4; D perhaps matches TRBD1 (5 bases). The germline V gene has CDR1 MNHNS and CDR2 SASEGT. Trimming pared 3 bases from V and 0 bases from J, leaving 8 bases between. The CDR3 consists of 15 residues. The CDR3, as DNA: TGTGCCAGCAGTGATCCGACAGCAACTAATGAAAAACTGTTTTTT. Residues: CASSDPTATNEKLFF.

The gene calls are TRBV15 and TRBJ2-7, with D perhaps matching TRBD1 (5 bases). The V and J ends lost 1 base and 2 bases respectively, with 15 bases between them. The germline gives CDR1 LNHNV, CDR2 YYDKDF (reference sequence). The CDR3 consists of 16 residues. The CDR3 loop is CATSRGGAGAPYEQYF. CDR3 nucleotides: TGTGCCACCAGCAGAGGTGGGGCTGGGGCTCCCTACGAGCAGTACTTC.

The chain recombines TRBV28 with TRBJ1-6; D remains ambiguous. Between the trimmed V and J ends, which lost 7 bases and 4 bases, there was a span of 14 bases. The germline V gene has CDR1 MDHEN and CDR2 SYDVKM. The CDR3 is made up of 15 amino acids. CDR3 nucleotide sequence: TGTGCCAGCACCTACCGGAGCAGGTATAATTCACCCCTCCACTTT. It codes for CASTYRSRYNSPLHF.

This chain uses TRBV15 with TRBJ1-2; no reliable D call. The ends were cut back, 1 base at V and 2 bases at J, with 11 bases in the middle. The germline V gene encodes CDR1 LNHNV and CDR2 YYDKDF (reference sequence). The CDR3 is 15 residues long. The CDR3 is CATSRGGSGNYGYTF. The CDR3 region has the DNA TGTGCCACCAGCAGAGGTGGGTCTGGGAACTATGGCTACACCTTC. Together with reference TRBV15 and TRBJ1-2, the CDR3 gives the full variable domain: DAMVIQNPRYQVTQFGKPVTLSCSQTLNHNVMYWYQQKSSQAPKLLFHYYDKDFNNEADTPDNFQSRRPNTSFCFLDIRSPGLGDTAMYLCATSRGGSGNYGYTFGSGTRLTVV.

The V gene is TRBV7-9, the J gene TRBJ2-1, with D perhaps TRBD1 or TRBD2 (5 bases each). The CDR3 length is 14 residues. V lost 1 base, J lost 5 bases, and 9 bases lay in between. Germline values: CDR1 SEHNR, CDR2 FQNEAQ (reference sequence). The DNA of the CDR3 is TGTGCCAGCAGCTTAGAGGGGAGACACAATGAGCAGTTCTTC. Translation: CASSLEGRHNEQFF.

The genes are TRBV10-1 and TRBJ1-2, with TRBD1 as a possible D gene (5 bases). Per the germline V gene, CDR1 is WNHNN and CDR2 is SYGVQD (reference sequence). This CDR3 region has 14 residues. Trimming removed 0 bases from V and 12 bases from J, with 17 bases in between. The CDR3 DNA follows: TGCGCCAGCAGTGAGTCGCCGGGACGCCTCTGCCACACCTTC. Translated, it gives CASSESPGRLCHTF.

The chain links TRBV30 to TRBJ1-2, with D hard to call. With 2 bases removed from V and 4 bases from J, the gap between germline ends came to 11 bases. This CDR3 has 13 residues. Germline V lookup: CDR1 GTSNPN, CDR2 SVGIG (reference sequence). DNA of the CDR3: TGTGCCTGGAGTCCCGGGTGGAGCTATGGCTACACCTTC. It is translated as CAWSPGWSYGYTF. The whole variable domain, filled in from reference TRBV30 and TRBJ1-2, reads SQTIHQWPATLVQPVGSPLSLECTVEGTSNPNLYWYRQAAGRGLQLLFYSVGIGQISSEVPQNLSASRPQDRQFILSSKKLLLSDSGFYLCAWSPGWSYGYTFGSGTRLTVV.

DNA for the CDR3: TGTGCCAGCAGCTCGGCCCGCTGGAACACTGAAGCTTTCTTT. The encoded protein is CASSSARWNTEAFF. The chain combines TRBV11-2 with TRBJ1-1; D ambiguous. CDR3 length equals 14 residues. From germline, CDR1 is SGHAT and CDR2 FQNNGV. V lost 4 bases to trimming and J lost 1 base, with 10 bases between them.

This clone has a handful of counts. The chain employs TRBV29-1 and TRBJ1-3, with no clear D. Between the trimmed V and J ends, which lost 4 bases and 0 bases, there was a span of 4 bases. The CDR3 loop spans 12 amino acids. Germline CDR1 reads SQVTM; CDR2 reads ANQGSEA. CDR3 bases: TGCAGCGTTGGGAGCTCTGGAAACACCATATATTTT. Translating gives CSVGSSGNTIYF.

The gene calls are TRBV9 and TRBJ2-4; no firm D call. There are 15 residues in the CDR3. Germline CDR1 and CDR2: SGDLS and YYNGEE. Trimming left V 1 base short and J 0 bases short, with 8 bases between. This chain's CDR3 is CASSVSSVAKNIQYF. CDR3 sequence (DNA): TGTGCCAGCAGCGTATCGAGCGTAGCCAAAAACATTCAGTACTTC. Looking up the rest from reference TRBV9 and TRBJ2-4 gives the full variable domain: DSGVTQTPKHLITATGQRVTLRCSPRSGDLSVYWYQQSLDQGLQFLIQYYNGEERAKGNILERFSAQQFPDLHSELNLSSLELGDSALYFCASSVSSVAKNIQYFGAGTRLSVL.

The V and J genes are TRBV7-9 and TRBJ1-2, with D possibly TRBD1 on 6 matching bases. The V gene's germline CDR1 is SEHNR and CDR2 FQNEAQ (reference sequence). The CDR3 is made up of 14 amino acids. V gave up 1 base and J gave up 4 bases, with 10 bases separating them. The CDR3: CASSLDGGIYGYTF. The DNA for the CDR3 is TGTGCCAGCAGCTTAGATGGGGGCATCTATGGCTACACCTTC.

J is TRBJ1-1 and V is TRBV5-1; D ambiguous. Germline V gene data show CDR1 as SGHRS and CDR2 as YFSETQ. V was clipped by 7 bases and J by 6 bases, with 19 bases between them. This CDR3 is 14 amino acids long. DNA for the CDR3: TGCGCCAGCTCACCATTCTCCATGGAACCTGAAGCTTTCTTT. This translates into CASSPFSMEPEAFF.

The chain employs TRBV28 and TRBJ2-2; possible D gene TRBD1, 5 bases. Germline values: CDR1 MDHEN, CDR2 SYDVKM. Trimming took off 6 bases at V and 5 bases at J, with 10 bases between the two ends. The CDR3 extends over 13 amino acids. The chain's CDR3 is CASSRVRTGELFF. In DNA form, the CDR3 reads TGTGCCAGCAGCAGGGTACGAACCGGGGAGCTGTTTTTT. The complete variable domain, with remaining parts taken from reference TRBV28 and TRBJ2-2, reads DVKVTQSSRYLVKRTGEKVFLECVQDMDHENMFWYRQDPGLGLRLIYFSYDVKMKEKGDIPEGYSVSREKKERFSLILESASTNQTSMYLCASSRVRTGELFFGEGSRLTVL.

This chain connects TRBV5-6 to TRBJ2-3, with TRBD1 identical over 7 bases. V gave up 7 bases and J gave up 3 bases; unmatched junction bases: 2. The CDR3 has 12 residues. The V gene's germline CDR1 is SGHDT and CDR2 YYEEEE. CDR3 residues: CASLQGTDTQYF. As DNA, the CDR3 is TGTGCCAGCCTACAGGGGACAGATACGCAGTATTTT.

This chain uses TRBV19 with TRBJ2-5; perhaps TRBD1 as D (6 bases). Germline V lookup: CDR1 LNHDA, CDR2 SQIVND (reference sequence). This CDR3 is 13 amino acids long. The V end was cut by 6 bases, the J end by 2 bases, with 10 bases between. CDR3 in amino acids: CASSGQKQETQYF. In DNA, the CDR3 is TGTGCCAGTAGCGGACAGAAACAAGAGACCCAGTACTTC.

V gene TRBV28 combines with J gene TRBJ1-2, with TRBD1 identical over 7 bases. Unmatched junction bases numbered 5, after V lost 10 bases and J lost 0 bases. Germline V gives CDR1 MDHEN, CDR2 SYDVKM. CDR3 length equals 13 residues. The CDR3 region is CAITGTANYGYTF. The CDR3 DNA reads TGTGCCATAACCGGGACAGCTAACTATGGCTACACCTTC.

The chain is built from TRBV6-6 and TRBJ1-2; 10 positions match TRBD1. The CDR3 has 15 residues. V gave up 7 bases and J gave up 7 bases; unmatched junction bases: 12. The germline CDR1 and CDR2 sequences are MNHNY and SVGAGI (reference sequence). The CDR3 loop is CASIPGQGTGFGYTF. Here the CDR3 DNA reads TGTGCCAGCATCCCGGGACAGGGGACAGGTTTTGGCTACACCTTC.

The genes are TRBV21-1 and TRBJ1-5; TRBD1 was called by the table and not checked on the DNA. TRBV21-1 is designated a pseudogene. The length of the CDR3 is 18 residues. Here the CDR3 DNA reads TGTGCCAGCAGCAAAGTCACAGGGAGTCGCAGCGACAATCAGCCCCAGCATTTT. Its translation is CASSKVTGSRSDNQPQHF.

This chain uses TRBV28 with TRBJ1-6, with D unclear. The CDR3 consists of 17 residues. The V end was cut by 4 bases, the J end by 0 bases, with 13 bases between. CDR1 and CDR2 (germline): MDHEN, SYDVKM. The CDR3 nucleotides read TGTGCCAGCAGTTCTCTCGGGGAAAGCTCCTATAATTCACCCCTCCACTTT. Translation: CASSSLGESSYNSPLHF.

The chain joins TRBV4-2 to TRBJ1-2; TRBD1 matches 9 bases. The CDR3 runs to 14 residues. The V gene's germline CDR1 is LGHNA and CDR2 YNFKEQ. V gave up 4 bases and J gave up 4 bases; unmatched junction bases: 4. CDR3 sequence: CASSPSGQGYGYTF. The CDR3 bases are TGTGCCAGCAGCCCCTCGGGACAGGGCTATGGCTACACCTTC.

The chain is built from TRBV7-2 and TRBJ2-7, with 9 bases lining up with TRBD1. Trimming cost V 5 bases and J 0 bases; bases outside gene matches: 8. In germline, CDR1 is SGHTA, CDR2 FQGNSA. CDR3 size: 16 residues. CDR3 loop: CASSNKGQGSSYEQYF. The CDR3 bases are TGTGCCAGCAGCAACAAGGGACAGGGAAGCTCCTACGAGCAGTACTTC.